Listed below are T cell receptor beta chains from one sample, sequenced in a study of cytomegalovirus exposure and HLA in healthy donors. The assay was immunoSEQ multiplex PCR, and TCRdb's table has in-frame clones only and misses some. This sample has fewer than 75,000 clones, with roughly three quarters found just once. Sequencing used PBMCs. All receptors come from a woman in her 30s in good health and CMV-seronegative. Both conserved end residues are part of each CDR3. Each record gives: CDR3 DNA, CDR3 protein, D gene, clone size, V gene, CDR3 length, J gene. D genes are given only for firm matches. The size of a clone is reported for some rows only, either as once, few or many, or as a class for expanded clones.

TGTGCCAGCAGTTTCGGGCGGGGGCCCGTCTACGAGCAGTACTTC,CASSFGRGPVYEQYF,.,few,TRBV27,15,TRBJ2-7
TGTGCCAGCAGCTCCAGGGGCAGGGTGAATGAGCAGTTCTTC,CASSSRGRVNEQFF,.,.,TRBV13,14,TRBJ2-1
TGCGCCAGCAGCCAACCGACAGTAAGGAACACCGGGGAGCTGTTTTTT,CASSQPTVRNTGELFF,.,.,TRBV4-1,16,TRBJ2-2
TGTGCCAGCTCACCACTTGTCTTCCCGGAGGGCTACACCTTC,CASSPLVFPEGYTF,.,.,TRBV18,14,TRBJ1-2
TGTGCCAGCAGCTTTCATGCTGAAGCTTTCTTT,CASSFHAEAFF,.,.,TRBV11-2,11,TRBJ1-1
TGTGCCAGCAGCCTTTATACAGGGTCCCAAGAGACCCAGTACTTC,CASSLYTGSQETQYF,.,.,TRBV7-7,15,TRBJ2-5
TGCGCCAGCAGCCAAACCGACAGTGGGAAGCAGCCCCAGCATTTT,CASSQTDSGKQPQHF,.,.,TRBV4-1,15,TRBJ1-5
TGTGCCTGGAGTCCGGGGTGGACTGAAGCTTTCTTT,CAWSPGWTEAFF,.,.,TRBV30,12,TRBJ1-1
TGTGCCAGCTCACCGACAGGGAACTATGGCTACACCTTC,CASSPTGNYGYTF,TRBD1,.,TRBV18,13,TRBJ1-2
TGTGCCAGCAGCTTCCAGGACACCGGGGAGCTGTTTTTT,CASSFQDTGELFF,.,.,TRBV5-5,13,TRBJ2-2
TGTGCCAGCAGCTTGGGGGACTACTCGAACACTGAAGCTTTCTTT,CASSLGDYSNTEAFF,.,.,TRBV5-8,15,TRBJ1-1
TGTGCCAGCAGACTCGAGAACACTGAAGCTTTCTTT,CASRLENTEAFF,.,few,TRBV6-5,12,TRBJ1-1
TGTGCCACCAGCGTAGCGGGGGACACAGATACGCAGTATTTT,CATSVAGDTDTQYF,TRBD2,.,TRBV15,14,TRBJ2-3
TGTGCCAGCAGCCGAGGACAGGGGGTCACTGAAGCTTTCTTT,CASSRGQGVTEAFF,TRBD1,.,TRBV5-6,14,TRBJ1-1
TGTGCCAGTAGTAGAACTAGCTTGGAGACCCAGTACTTC,CASSRTSLETQYF,.,.,TRBV19,13,TRBJ2-5
TGTGCCAGCAGCCTTCGGGACAGCTTATATCAGCCCCAGCATTTT,CASSLRDSLYQPQHF,TRBD1,.,TRBV4-2,15,TRBJ1-5
TGTGCCAGCAGGGGGAGGGGCGAGGGCGCTGAAGCTTTCTTT,CASRGRGEGAEAFF,.,.,TRBV6-5,14,TRBJ1-1
TGTGCCAGCAGCCGAAATCTACAGGGATTCTATGGCTACACCTTC,CASSRNLQGFYGYTF,.,.,TRBV6-5,15,TRBJ1-2
TGTGCCAGCGCATGGACAGGGGGAACTGAAGCTTTCTTT,CASAWTGGTEAFF,TRBD1,.,TRBV6-5,13,TRBJ1-1
TGTGCCTGGAGTGTATCAGGAGGGTATGGCTACACCTTC,CAWSVSGGYGYTF,.,.,TRBV30,13,TRBJ1-2
TGCGCCAGCAGGATAGACAGCCTCAACTATGGCTACACCTTC,CASRIDSLNYGYTF,.,few,TRBV5-1,14,TRBJ1-2
TGTGCCAGTAGTATATCGCCAGGGTCTACTGAAGCTTTCTTT,CASSISPGSTEAFF,.,once,TRBV19,14,TRBJ1-1
TGTGCCAGCAGTTTCGGGAGACAGGGTAGGGCGATGAACACTGAAGCTTTCTTT,CASSFGRQGRAMNTEAFF,TRBD1,.,TRBV2,18,TRBJ1-1
TGTGCCAGCAGCTTAACAGGGGGGAACACTGAAGCTTTCTTT,CASSLTGGNTEAFF,TRBD1,.,TRBV11-2,14,TRBJ1-1
TGTGCCTGGACCGACAGCAGCTATGGCTACACCTTC,CAWTDSSYGYTF,.,.,TRBV30,12,TRBJ1-2
TGTGCCAGCAGCTCGGACTTACCGAACACCGGGGAGCTATTTTTT,CASSSDLPNTGELFF,.,.,TRBV6-5,15,TRBJ2-2
TGTGCCAGCAGCTCTACCGGGTACATCACCGGGGAGCTGTTTTTT,CASSSTGYITGELFF,.,.,TRBV7-2,15,TRBJ2-2
TGCGCCAGCAGCTTGATAGGACAGAGCACAGATACGCAGTATTTT,CASSLIGQSTDTQYF,.,.,TRBV5-1,15,TRBJ2-3
TGTGCCAGCTCACCACCGGGTTTTGGGACATCGAGCTCCTACGAGCAGTACTTC,CASSPPGFGTSSSYEQYF,.,.,TRBV18,18,TRBJ2-7